Shown below are 4 T cell receptor beta chains from a single sample sequenced in a study of blood T cells in healthy people across ages. A second PCR of about 7 to 11 cycles used a sample-barcoded 5' primer and a J-beta primer mix. TCRdb re-called the 5' RACE reads through MiXCR, storing one row per CDR3 protein. The sample carries about 1,800,000 distinct CDR3 sequences, 28% recorded once. The sample consisted of blood. These receptor sequences come from a woman aged 25-40 years in good health.

There are a few counts of this clonotype. The J gene is TRBJ1-3, the V gene TRBV5-1; 7 bases agree with TRBD1. The CDR3 has 15 amino acids. CDR1 and CDR2 (germline): SGHRS, YFSETQ. V was pared by 1 base and J by 7 bases, with 8 bases of the junction left unmatched. The CDR3 loop is CASSLSWTGGNTIYF. The CDR3, as DNA: TGCGCCAGCAGCTTGAGTTGGACAGGCGGGAACACCATATATTTT.

This clonotype has more than one count but fewer than ten. The CDR3 here is CASSYSPPGEFYEQYF. In DNA form, the CDR3 reads TGTGCCAGCAGTTACTCCCCCCCGGGGGAGTTCTACGAGCAGTACTTC. This chain joins TRBV6-6 and TRBJ2-7, with D perhaps matching TRBD2 (6 bases). From germline, CDR1 is MNHNY and CDR2 SVGAGI (reference sequence). V gave up 0 bases and J gave up 3 bases, with 15 bases separating them. The CDR3 runs to 16 residues.

This clonotype was observed a few times. The V and J genes are TRBV12-3 or TRBV12-4 and TRBJ2-6, with D possibly being TRBD1 (6 bases). The V and J ends lost 8 bases and 0 bases respectively, with 20 bases between them. The CDR3 contains 18 residues. The CDR3 loop is CASRNLAGAVSGANVLTF. The CDR3 DNA reads as TGTGCCAGCCGAAACCTCGCAGGGGCCGTCTCTGGGGCCAACGTCCTGACTTTC.

The chain is built from TRBV20-1 and TRBJ2-7; D gene uncertain. The CDR3 is 13 amino acids. Germline loops: CDR1 DFQATT, CDR2 SNEGSKA (reference sequence). Trimming removed 3 bases from V and 1 base from J, with 10 bases in between. CDR3 residues: CSASRTESYEQYF. The CDR3 DNA is TGCAGTGCTAGCCGGACGGAGTCCTACGAGCAGTACTTC.